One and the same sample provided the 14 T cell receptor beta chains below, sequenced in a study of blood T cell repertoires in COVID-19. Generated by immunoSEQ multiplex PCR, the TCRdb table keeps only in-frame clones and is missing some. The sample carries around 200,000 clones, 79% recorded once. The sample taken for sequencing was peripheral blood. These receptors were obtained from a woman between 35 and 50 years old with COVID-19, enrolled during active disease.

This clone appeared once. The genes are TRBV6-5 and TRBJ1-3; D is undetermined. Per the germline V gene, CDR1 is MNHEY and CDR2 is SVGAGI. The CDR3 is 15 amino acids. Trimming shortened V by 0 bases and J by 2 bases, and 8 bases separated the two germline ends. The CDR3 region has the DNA TGTGCCAGCAGTTACTCAGGAGGAACTGGAAACACCATATATTTT. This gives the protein CASSYSGGTGNTIYF.

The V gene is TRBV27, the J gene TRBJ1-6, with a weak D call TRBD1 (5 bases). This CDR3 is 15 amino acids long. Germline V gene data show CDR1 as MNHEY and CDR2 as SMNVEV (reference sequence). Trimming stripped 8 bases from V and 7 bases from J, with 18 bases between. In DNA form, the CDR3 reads TGTGCCAGCTATCCTGAGGCGGGGCAGAATTCACCCCTCCACTTT. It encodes CASYPEAGQNSPLHF.

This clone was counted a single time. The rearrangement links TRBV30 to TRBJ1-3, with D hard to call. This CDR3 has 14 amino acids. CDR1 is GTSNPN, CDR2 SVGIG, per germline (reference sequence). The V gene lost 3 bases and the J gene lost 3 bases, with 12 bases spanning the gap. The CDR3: CAWRPRAIGNTIYF. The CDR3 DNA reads TGTGCCTGGAGACCCCGAGCGATTGGAAACACCATATATTTT.

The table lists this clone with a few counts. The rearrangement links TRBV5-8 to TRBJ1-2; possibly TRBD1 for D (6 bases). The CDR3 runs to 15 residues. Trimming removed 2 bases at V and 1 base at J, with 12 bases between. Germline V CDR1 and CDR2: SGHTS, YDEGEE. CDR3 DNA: TGTGCCAGCAGCTTAGTAGGGGGTGATAACTATGGCTACACCTTC. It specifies CASSLVGGDNYGYTF.

CDR3 nucleotide sequence: TGCAGCGTTAGATCAGGGCACGAGCAGTACTTC. Translating gives CSVRSGHEQYF. This chain uses TRBV20-1 with TRBJ2-7, with D perhaps TRBD1 (5 bases). Germline V gene sequence: CDR1 DFQATT, CDR2 SNEGSKA (reference sequence). The CDR3 covers 11 residues.

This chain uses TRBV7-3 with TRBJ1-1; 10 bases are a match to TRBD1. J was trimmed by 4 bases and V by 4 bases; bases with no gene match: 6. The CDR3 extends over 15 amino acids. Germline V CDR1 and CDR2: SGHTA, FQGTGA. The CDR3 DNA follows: TGTGCCAGCAGCTCGACAGGGGGCATAGGCACTGAAGCTTTCTTT. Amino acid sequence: CASSSTGGIGTEAFF.

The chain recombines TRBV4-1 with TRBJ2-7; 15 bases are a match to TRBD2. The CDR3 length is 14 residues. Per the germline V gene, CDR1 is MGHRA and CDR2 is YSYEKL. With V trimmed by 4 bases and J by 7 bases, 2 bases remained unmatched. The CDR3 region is CASSPGLAGGEQYF. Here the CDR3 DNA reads TGCGCCAGCAGCCCGGGACTAGCGGGGGGTGAGCAGTACTTC.

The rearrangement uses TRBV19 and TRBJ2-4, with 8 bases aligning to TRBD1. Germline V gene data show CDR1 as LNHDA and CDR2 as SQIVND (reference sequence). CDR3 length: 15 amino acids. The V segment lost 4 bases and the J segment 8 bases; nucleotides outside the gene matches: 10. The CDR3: CASSTLDRVVDIQYF. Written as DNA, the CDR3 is TGTGCCAGTAGTACTCTGGACAGGGTGGTGGACATTCAGTACTTC.

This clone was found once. CDR3: CASSQNRGQDTQYF. The CDR3 nucleotides read TGTGCCAGCTCACAAAACAGGGGGCAAGATACGCAGTATTTT. This sequence joins TRBV18 and TRBJ2-3; 9 bases map to TRBD1. The V gene's germline CDR1 is KGHSH and CDR2 LQKENI. The CDR3 covers 14 residues. V lost 4 bases, J lost 5 bases, and 4 bases stayed unmatched.

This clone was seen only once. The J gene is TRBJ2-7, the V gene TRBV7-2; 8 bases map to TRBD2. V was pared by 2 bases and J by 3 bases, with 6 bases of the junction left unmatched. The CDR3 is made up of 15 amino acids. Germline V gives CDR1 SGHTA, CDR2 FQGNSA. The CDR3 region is CASSLSGRENYEQYF. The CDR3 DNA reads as TGTGCCAGCAGCTTAAGCGGGAGAGAAAACTACGAGCAGTACTTC.

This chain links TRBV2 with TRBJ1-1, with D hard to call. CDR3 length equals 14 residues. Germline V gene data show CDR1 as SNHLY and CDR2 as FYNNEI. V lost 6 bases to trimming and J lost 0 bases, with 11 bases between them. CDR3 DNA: TGTGCCAGCAGACCAACCAGGCTGAACACTGAAGCTTTCTTT. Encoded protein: CASRPTRLNTEAFF.

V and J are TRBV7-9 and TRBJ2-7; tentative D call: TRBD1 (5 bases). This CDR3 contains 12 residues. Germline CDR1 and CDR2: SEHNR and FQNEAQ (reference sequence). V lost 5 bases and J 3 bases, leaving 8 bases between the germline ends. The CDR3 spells CASSPDNYEQYF. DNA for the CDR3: TGTGCCAGCAGCCCGGACAACTACGAGCAGTACTTC. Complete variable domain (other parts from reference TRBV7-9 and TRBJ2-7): DTGVSQNPRHKITKRGQNVTFRCDPISEHNRLYWYRQTLGQGPEFLTYFQNEAQLEKSRLLSDRFSAERPKGSFSTLEIQRTEQGDSAMYLCASSPDNYEQYFGPGTRLTVT.

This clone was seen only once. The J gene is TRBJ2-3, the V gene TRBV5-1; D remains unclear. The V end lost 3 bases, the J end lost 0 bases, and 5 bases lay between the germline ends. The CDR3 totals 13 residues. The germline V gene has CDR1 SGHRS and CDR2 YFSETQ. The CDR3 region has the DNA TGCGCCAGCAGCTCCTTTAGCACAGATACGCAGTATTTT. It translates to CASSSFSTDTQYF.

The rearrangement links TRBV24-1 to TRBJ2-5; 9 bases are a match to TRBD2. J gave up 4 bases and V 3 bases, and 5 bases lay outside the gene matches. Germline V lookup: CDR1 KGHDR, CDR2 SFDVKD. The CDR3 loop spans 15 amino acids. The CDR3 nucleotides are TGTGCCACCAGTGATGCTAGCGGGGCGGGAGAGACCCAGTACTTC. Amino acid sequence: CATSDASGAGETQYF.